One and the same sample provided the 9 T cell receptor beta chains below, sequenced in a study of blood T cells in healthy people across ages (dated by TCRdb to about 2015). Library preparation employed 5' RACE. The listed sequencing device is Illumina HiSeq 2500. The second PCR ran for about 7 to 11 cycles and used a J-beta primer mix along with a sample-barcoded 5' primer. Using fastp at Q25 and MiXCR, TCRdb reprocessed the public reads and kept productive beta chains. Identical CDR3 proteins give one entry, which carries the most common genes and DNA. The sample yields roughly 1.7 million distinct CDR3 sequences; roughly 30% were counted once. The ten largest clones add up to approximately 11% of the sample. Specimen: blood. The receptor set was obtained from a woman aged 30 to 39 in good health.

In its sample, this clonotype was seen a few times. V is TRBV11-2 and J is TRBJ2-3; D gene unclear. The V gene's germline CDR1 is SGHAT and CDR2 FQNNGV. The CDR3 sequence is 16 residues long. V was shortened by 2 bases and J by 1 base, with 13 bases between the two germline ends. In DNA form, the CDR3 reads TGTGCCAGCAGCTTAAGGAGCCCTAGAGGCACAGATACGCAGTATTTT. Translation: CASSLRSPRGTDTQYF.

This clonotype was found a few times. The V and J genes are TRBV7-2 and TRBJ2-2; D may correspond to TRBD1 or TRBD2 (5 bases each). The CDR3 sequence is 17 residues long. Trimming removed 0 bases from V and 6 bases from J, with 17 bases in between. From germline, CDR1 is SGHTA and CDR2 FQGNSA. CDR3 nucleotide sequence: TGTGCCAGCAGCTTAGCGGGGGTAGTGGCCGTCGCCGGGGAGCTGTTTTTT. This encodes CASSLAGVVAVAGELFF.

This clonotype was detected a few times. This chain links TRBV21-1 with TRBJ1-2; the listed D gene, TRBD1, was not tested against the DNA. TRBV21-1 corresponds to a pseudogene. The CDR3 totals 16 residues. CDR3 in DNA: TGTGCCAGCAGCAAGGCAGGGGCCAACATTAACTATGGCTACACCTTC. Protein: CASSKAGANINYGYTF.

This sequence joins TRBV4-2 and TRBJ2-7; 8 positions agree with TRBD2. Unmatched junction bases numbered 9, after V lost 3 bases and J lost 2 bases. The V gene's germline CDR1 is LGHNA and CDR2 YNFKEQ. The CDR3 is 16 residues long. The CDR3 region has the DNA TGTGCCAGCAGCCACGAAGTAGGTAGCGGGACCTACGAGCAGTACTTC. Translated: CASSHEVGSGTYEQYF.

About this clonotype itself: One base away lies a much larger clone, so this may be a sequencing read error. This chain connects TRBV7-2 to TRBJ2-4; the D gene could be TRBD1 or TRBD2 (6 bases each). Judging by the DNA end, TRBJ2-7 fits better; the J call may be wrong. Germline CDR1 and CDR2: SGHTA and FQGNSA. This CDR3 has 12 residues. This CDR3 is CANSLRGLEQYF. CDR3 DNA: TGTGCCAACAGTCTCCGGGGGCTCGAGCAGTACTTC.

V gene TRBV4-1 combines with J gene TRBJ2-5, with D perhaps assigned TRBD1 or TRBD2 (5 bases each). Germline loops: CDR1 MGHRA, CDR2 YSYEKL. The CDR3 loop spans 15 amino acids. V lost 2 bases, J lost 5 bases, and 15 bases lay in between. The CDR3 DNA sequence: TGCGCCAGCAGCCAATCAGGGACCGAAGCGGAGACCCAGTACTTC. Protein sequence: CASSQSGTEAETQYF.

The J gene is TRBJ2-7, the V gene TRBV15; the D is unclear. Germline assignment: CDR1 LNHNV and CDR2 YYDKDF (reference sequence). The length of the CDR3 is 14 residues. V lost 9 bases and J lost 1, with 16 bases in between. The CDR3: CATGAEAKSYEQYF. CDR3 in DNA: TGTGCCACGGGCGCAGAAGCTAAATCCTACGAGCAGTACTTC.

This clonotype was seen ten or more times. V and J are TRBV29-1 and TRBJ2-5; TRBD1 is a possible D gene (5 bases). The V end lost 4 bases, the J end lost 1 base, and 13 bases lay between the germline ends. The CDR3 length is 14 residues. Germline-derived CDR1 and CDR2 are SQVTM and ANQGSEA. CDR3 amino acids: CSVGGQGPQETQYF. The DNA for the CDR3 is TGCAGCGTTGGTGGGCAGGGTCCCCAAGAGACCCAGTACTTC. Variable domain in full (rest from reference TRBV29-1 and TRBJ2-5): SAVISQKPSRDICQRGTSLTIQCQVDSQVTMMFWYRQQPGQSLTLIATANQGSEATYESGFVIDKFPISRPNLTFSTLTVSNMSPEDSSIYLCSVGGQGPQETQYFGPGTRLLVL.

This clonotype has a handful of counts. V usage is TRBV7-2 and J usage is TRBJ2-7, with TRBD2 identical over 10 bases. Germline assignment: CDR1 SGHTA and CDR2 FQGNSA. The V segment lost 4 bases and the J segment 3 bases; nucleotides outside the gene matches: 9. The CDR3 is made up of 16 amino acids. DNA for the CDR3: TGTGCCAGCAGCTACGTTCAGGTAGCGGGGGGCTACGAGCAGTACTTC. It codes for CASSYVQVAGGYEQYF.